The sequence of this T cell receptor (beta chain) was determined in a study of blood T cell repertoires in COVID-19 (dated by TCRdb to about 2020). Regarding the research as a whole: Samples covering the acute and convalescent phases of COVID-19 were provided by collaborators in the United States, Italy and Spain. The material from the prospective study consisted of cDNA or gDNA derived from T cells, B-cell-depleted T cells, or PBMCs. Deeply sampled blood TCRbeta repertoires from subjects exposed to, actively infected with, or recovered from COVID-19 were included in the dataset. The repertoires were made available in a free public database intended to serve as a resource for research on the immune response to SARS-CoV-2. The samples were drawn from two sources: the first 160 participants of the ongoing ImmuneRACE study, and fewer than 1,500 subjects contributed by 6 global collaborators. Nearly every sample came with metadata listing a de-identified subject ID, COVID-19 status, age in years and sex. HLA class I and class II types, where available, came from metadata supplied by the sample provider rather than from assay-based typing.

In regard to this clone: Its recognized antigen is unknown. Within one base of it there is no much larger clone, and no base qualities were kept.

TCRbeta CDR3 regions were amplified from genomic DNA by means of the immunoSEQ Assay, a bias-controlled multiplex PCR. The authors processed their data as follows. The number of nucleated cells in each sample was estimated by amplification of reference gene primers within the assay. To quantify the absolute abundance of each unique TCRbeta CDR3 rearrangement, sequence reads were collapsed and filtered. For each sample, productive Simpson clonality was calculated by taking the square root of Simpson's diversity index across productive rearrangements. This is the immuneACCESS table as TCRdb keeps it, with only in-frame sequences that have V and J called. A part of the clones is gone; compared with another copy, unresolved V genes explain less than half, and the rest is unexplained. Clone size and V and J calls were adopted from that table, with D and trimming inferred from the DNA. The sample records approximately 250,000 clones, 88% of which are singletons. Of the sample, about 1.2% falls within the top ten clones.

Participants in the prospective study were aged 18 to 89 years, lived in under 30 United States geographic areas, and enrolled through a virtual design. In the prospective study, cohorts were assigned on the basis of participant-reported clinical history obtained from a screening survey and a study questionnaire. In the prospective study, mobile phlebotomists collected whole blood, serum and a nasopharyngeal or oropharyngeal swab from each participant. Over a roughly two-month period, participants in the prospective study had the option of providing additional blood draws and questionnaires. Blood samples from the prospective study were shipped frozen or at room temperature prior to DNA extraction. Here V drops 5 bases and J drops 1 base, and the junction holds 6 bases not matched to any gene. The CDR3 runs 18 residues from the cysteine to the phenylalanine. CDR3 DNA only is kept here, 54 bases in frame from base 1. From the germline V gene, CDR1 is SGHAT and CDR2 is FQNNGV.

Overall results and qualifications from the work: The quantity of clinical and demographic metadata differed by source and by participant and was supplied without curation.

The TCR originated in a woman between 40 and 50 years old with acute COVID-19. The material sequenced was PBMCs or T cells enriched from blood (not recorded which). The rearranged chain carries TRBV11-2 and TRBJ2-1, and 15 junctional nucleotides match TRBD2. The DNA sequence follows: TGTGCCAGCAGCACGGGACTAGCGGGAGGCCTGTCCTACAATGAGCAGTTCTTC. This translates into CASSTGLAGGLSYNEQFF.